A single sample is the source of the 14 T cell receptor beta chains below, sequenced in a study of molecular identifiers for immune sequencing clone quantification. TCRdb independently ran MiXCR on the PCR reads; one entry per CDR3 protein. The sample has more than 450,000 distinct CDR3 sequences, about 26% seen once; the top ten hold roughly 0.79%. Sequenced input: naive CD8+ T cells from blood, with Jurkat cell RNA spiked in. Subset meaning: FACS-sorted CD8+CD4-CCR7+CD45RA+ naive T cells. These receptors came from a human donor in good health. Some libraries in this study had Jurkat cell RNA spiked in.

This clonotype was observed a few times. This may stem from a read error, because a much larger clone lies one nucleotide away. This rearrangement joins TRBV29-1 to TRBJ2-3; D tentatively fits TRBD1 or TRBD2 (5 bases each). CDR1 is SQVTM and CDR2 is ANQGSEA in the germline V gene. The CDR3 extends over 15 amino acids. The CDR3 sequence: CSVVTGTPEGDTLYF. For the CDR3, the DNA is TGCAGCGTTGTGACCGGGACCCCCGAAGGGGATACGCTGTATTTT.

For this clonotype: This clone may be a read error of a much larger clone one base away. The rearrangement joins TRBV5-3 to TRBJ2-5; D is tentatively TRBD1 or TRBD2 (6 bases each). TRBV5-3 is an ORF, and what it does is uncertain. The CDR3 has 15 amino acids. For the CDR3, the DNA is TGTGCCAGCAGCTTCGGAACGGGGGCCGAAGAGACCCAGTACTTC. Translated: CASSFGTGAEETQYF.

Regarding this clonotype: This may stem from a read error, because a much larger clone lies one nucleotide away. The chain employs TRBV2 and TRBJ1-5; 10 bases align to TRBD1. From germline, CDR1 is SNHLY and CDR2 FYNNEI. Trimming took 8 bases from V and 0 from J; bases not matched to a gene: 4. The CDR3 length is 15 residues. The DNA for the CDR3 is TGTGCCAGCGGTTGGGACAGGGGTAGCAATCAGCCCCAGCATTTT. Amino acid sequence: CASGWDRGSNQPQHF.

This clonotype showed up just a few times. This sequence joins TRBV14 and TRBJ2-5, with a weak D call TRBD1 (6 bases). The V gene's germline CDR1 is SGHDN and CDR2 FVKESK. The CDR3 extends over 15 amino acids. With 4 bases removed from V and 4 bases from J, the gap between germline ends came to 16 bases. The DNA of the CDR3 is TGTGCCAGCAGCCGATACTTACAGGGTTCAGAGACCCAGTACTTC. Its protein is CASSRYLQGSETQYF.

Many counts were recorded for this clonotype. V usage is TRBV7-9 and J usage is TRBJ2-3; D unclear. The germline V and J ends were trimmed by 5 bases and 1 base, with 13 bases remaining between them. Germline V gene data show CDR1 as SEHNR and CDR2 as FQNEAQ (reference sequence). This CDR3 spans 15 amino acids. This CDR3 reads CASSTLPGGTDTQYF. The CDR3, as DNA: TGTGCCAGCAGCACTCTCCCAGGCGGCACAGATACGCAGTATTTT.

The chain couples TRBV20-1 to TRBJ2-7; 11 nucleotides match TRBD1. Germline assignment: CDR1 DFQATT and CDR2 SNEGSKA (reference sequence). The CDR3 totals 13 residues. V trimming: 6 bases; J trimming: 7 bases; junction bases outside the gene matches: 8. CDR3 coding DNA: TGCAGTGCCCAACCCCGGGACAGGGGGGAGCAGTACTTC. This gives the protein CSAQPRDRGEQYF.

This clonotype showed up just a few times. The chain couples TRBV7-9 to TRBJ1-1; 9 nucleotides match TRBD1. This CDR3 is built from 13 residues. V was pared by 5 bases and J by 11 bases, with 9 bases of the junction left unmatched. In germline, CDR1 is SEHNR, CDR2 FQNEAQ (reference sequence). The CDR3 DNA sequence: TGTGCCAGCAGCCGGGACAGGGATTTGTCGGCTTTCTTT. This sequence encodes CASSRDRDLSAFF.

Regarding this clonotype: A much bigger clone sits one base away, suggesting this may be a read error. The chain combines TRBV24-1 with TRBJ2-1; 8 nucleotides align to TRBD2. The germline CDR1 and CDR2 sequences are KGHDR and SFDVKD. The CDR3 is made up of 13 amino acids. Trimming at V came to 6 bases and at J to 12 bases, leaving 9 bases not matched to a gene. The CDR3 DNA follows: TGTGCCACCAGTTCTCCAAGCGGGAGTGGGCAGTTCTTC. Residues: CATSSPSGSGQFF.

The rearrangement uses TRBV7-8 and TRBJ1-1, with a tentative D call TRBD1 (6 bases). The CDR3 is 15 residues long. V was pared by 5 bases and J by 4 bases, with 17 bases between. The V gene's germline CDR1 is SGHVS and CDR2 FQNEAQ. CDR3 nucleotides: TGTGCCAGCAGCCCCCCGCCAGGGGTGAGCACTGAAGCTTTCTTT. Its translation: CASSPPPGVSTEAFF. Together with reference TRBV7-8 and TRBJ1-1, the CDR3 gives the full variable domain: GAGVSQSPRYKVAKRGQDVALRCDPISGHVSLFWYQQALGQGPEFLTYFQNEAQLDKSGLPSDRFFAERPEGSVSTLKIQRTQQEDSAVYLCASSPPPGVSTEAFFGQGTRLTVV.

The CDR3 sequence: CASSLLAPGIDSTDTQYF. The CDR3 DNA reads TGTGCCAGCAGTTTACTAGCGCCCGGAATAGATAGCACAGATACGCAGTATTTT. The chain joins TRBV27 to TRBJ2-3, with TRBD2 as a possible D gene (6 bases). The V and J ends lost 2 bases and 0 bases respectively, with 18 bases between them. The V gene's germline CDR1 is MNHEY and CDR2 SMNVEV (reference sequence). The CDR3 length is 18 residues.

With regard to this clonotype: An end of the junction does not agree with germline; a read error may underlie this. The chain links TRBV27 to TRBJ2-3; TRBD1 aligns across 9 bases. CDR1 is MNHEY and CDR2 is SMNVEV in the germline V gene (reference sequence). The CDR3 has 15 residues. As DNA, the CDR3 is TGTGCCAGCAGTATGACAGGGGGTATCACAGGTACGCAGTATTTT. Translation gives CASSMTGGITGTQYF.

This clonotype was recorded at least ten times. The chain joins TRBV9 to TRBJ1-1, with TRBD1 matching 9 bases. J was trimmed by 4 bases and V by 4 bases; bases with no gene match: 14. The CDR3 runs to 17 residues. Germline CDR1 is SGDLS and CDR2 is YYNGEE. Written as DNA, the CDR3 is TGTGCCAGCAGCCCTACCCAAACAGGGGGCCCTTTCACTGAAGCTTTCTTT. It yields the protein CASSPTQTGGPFTEAFF.

Worth noting for this clonotype: One junction end disagrees with the germline gene, perhaps due to a read error. The V call is TRBV20-1, the J call TRBJ2-5; 9 positions match TRBD2. The CDR3 runs to 18 residues. The V gene's germline CDR1 is DFQATT and CDR2 SNEGSKA (reference sequence). CDR3 in DNA: TGCAGTGCCCCTGATAGCCAGCGGGAGGCCACGTACCAAGAGCCCCAGTACTTC. Its translation is CSAPDSQREATYQEPQYF.

This clonotype has just one count. It may be a read error: a sequence one base away is much more abundant. The rearrangement links TRBV4-3 to TRBJ2-7; 8 bases are a match to TRBD1. This CDR3 is built from 14 residues. Trimming removed 1 base from V and 6 bases from J; junction bases left unmatched: 5. Germline CDR1 LGHNA, CDR2 YSLEER. The CDR3 DNA reads as TGCGCCAGCAGCCAAGCGGACAGGGTATGCGAGCAGTACTTC. Translation: CASSQADRVCEQYF.